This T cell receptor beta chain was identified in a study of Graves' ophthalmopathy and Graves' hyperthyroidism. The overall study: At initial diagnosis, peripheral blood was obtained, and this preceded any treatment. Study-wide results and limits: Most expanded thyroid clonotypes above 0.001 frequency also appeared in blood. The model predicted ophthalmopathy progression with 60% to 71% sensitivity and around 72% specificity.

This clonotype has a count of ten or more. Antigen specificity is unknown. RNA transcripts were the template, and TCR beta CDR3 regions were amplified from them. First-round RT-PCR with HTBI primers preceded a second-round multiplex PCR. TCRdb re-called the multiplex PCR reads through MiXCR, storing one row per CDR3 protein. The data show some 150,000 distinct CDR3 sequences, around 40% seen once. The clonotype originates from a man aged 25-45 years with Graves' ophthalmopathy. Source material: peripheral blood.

The CDR3 reads CASSKPTGMNTEAFF. CDR3 sequence (DNA): TGTGCCAGCAGTAAACCGACAGGCATGAACACTGAAGCTTTCTTT. J is TRBJ1-1 and V is TRBV2; TRBD1 is a possible D gene (6 bases). V lost 5 bases to trimming and J lost 0 bases, with 13 bases between them. The CDR3 has 15 amino acids. The germline gives CDR1 SNHLY, CDR2 FYNNEI.